This TCR beta chain was sequenced in a study of OX40 agonist ivuxolimab in advanced cancers. Study background: Prior therapy, whether anti-PD-1, anti-PD-L1 or anti-CTLA-4, was allowed, and under 50% had some.

V lost 1 base, J lost 3 bases, and 13 bases lay in between. This CDR3 spans 15 amino acids. Germline assignment: CDR1 SGHRS and CDR2 YFSETQ. Assay used: immunoSEQ multiplex PCR; TCRdb lists only in-frame clones, some missing. Counted here are 15,000 to 20,000 clones, 74% occurring once; the ten biggest clones make up 25% to 40%. This material consisted of CD4+ or CD8+ T cells sorted from blood, taken in a trial of the OX40 agonist ivuxolimab. The source of this sequence is an adult with an advanced solid tumor such as melanoma, head and neck, liver or kidney cancer. The chain uses TRBV5-1 and TRBJ1-2, with a weak D call TRBD1 (5 bases). In DNA form, the CDR3 reads TGCGCCAGCAGCTTGACCTCACAGGTCTACTATGGCTACACCTTC. Protein sequence: CASSLTSQVYYGYTF.